This T cell receptor beta chain comes out of a study of T cell responses to AZD1222 COVID-19 vaccine. TCRdb keeps only in-frame clones here, not all; method: immunoSEQ multiplex PCR. The sample has roughly 84,000 clones, approximately 90% seen once; the top ten hold about 1.6%. The length of the CDR3 is 15 residues. Germline V gene data show CDR1 as LNHDA and CDR2 as SQIVND (reference sequence). J was trimmed by 3 bases and V by 3 bases; bases with no gene match: 4. In its sample, this clone was seen once. The sample in question was peripheral blood, obtained on day 0 of AZD1222 vaccination. The clonotype was recovered from an adult in good health. The chain couples TRBV19 to TRBJ1-4; 7 bases align to TRBD1. The DNA of the CDR3 is TGTGCCAGTAGTATGACAGGGAGACCTAATGAAAAACTGTTTTTT. Protein sequence: CASSMTGRPNEKLFF.